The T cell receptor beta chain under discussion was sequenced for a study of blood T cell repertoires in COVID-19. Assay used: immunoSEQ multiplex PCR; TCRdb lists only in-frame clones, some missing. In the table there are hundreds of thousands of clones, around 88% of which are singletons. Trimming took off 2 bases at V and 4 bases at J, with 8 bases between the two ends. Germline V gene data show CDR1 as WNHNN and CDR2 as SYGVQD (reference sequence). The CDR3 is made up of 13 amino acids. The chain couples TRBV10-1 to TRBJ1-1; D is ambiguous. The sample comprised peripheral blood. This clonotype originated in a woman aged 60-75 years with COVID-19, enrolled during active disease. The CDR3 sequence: CASSEEARTEAFF. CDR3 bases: TGCGCCAGCAGTGAGGAAGCCCGCACTGAAGCTTTCTTT.